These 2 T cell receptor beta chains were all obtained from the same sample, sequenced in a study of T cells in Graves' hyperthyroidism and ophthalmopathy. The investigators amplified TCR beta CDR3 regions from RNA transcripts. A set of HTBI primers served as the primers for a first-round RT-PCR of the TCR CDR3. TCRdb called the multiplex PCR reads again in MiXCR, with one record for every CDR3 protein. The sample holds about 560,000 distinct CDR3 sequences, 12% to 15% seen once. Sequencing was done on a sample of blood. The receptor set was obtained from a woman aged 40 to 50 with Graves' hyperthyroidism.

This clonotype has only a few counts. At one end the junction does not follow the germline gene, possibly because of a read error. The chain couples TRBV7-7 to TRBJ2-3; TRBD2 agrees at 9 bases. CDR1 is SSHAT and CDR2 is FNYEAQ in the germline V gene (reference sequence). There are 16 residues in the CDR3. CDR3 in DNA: TGTGCTAGCAGCTTAGGGACTAGCCGAAGCACAGATACGCAGTATTTT. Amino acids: CASSLGTSRSTDTQYF.

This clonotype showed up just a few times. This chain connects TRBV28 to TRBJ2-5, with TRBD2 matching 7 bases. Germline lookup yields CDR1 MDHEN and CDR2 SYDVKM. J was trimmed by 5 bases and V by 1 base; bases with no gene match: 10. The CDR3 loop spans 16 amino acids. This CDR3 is CASSLFLTGGGETQYF. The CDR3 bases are TGTGCCAGCAGTTTATTTCTGACGGGAGGTGGTGAGACCCAGTACTTC.